This T cell receptor beta chain was sequenced for a study of a mutant IDH1 vaccine in newly diagnosed glioma. Study summary: Vaccine administration was initiated 4-6 weeks following radiotherapy alone, or with temozolomide cycles. Every participant had undergone radiotherapy, temozolomide, or both before, and most underwent both.

Time point of the sample: week 23, last vaccination. In the vaccine, a single dose held 300 ug of the mutant IDH1 20-mer peptide, along with topical imiquimod. A note on this clone: Its specificity is not known.

Clones were sequenced by immunoSEQ multiplex PCR, and TCRdb holds only the in-frame ones, with some missing. The data show tens of thousands of clones, approximately 85% seen once. The V end lost 4 bases, the J end lost 3 bases, and 19 bases lay between the germline ends. This CDR3 is built from 16 residues. Germline V gene data show CDR1 as MGHRA and CDR2 as YSYEKL. This TCR was sampled from a woman in her forties or fifties with glioma. This chain uses TRBV4-1 with TRBJ2-7; possibly TRBD2 for D (6 bases). Sequences were derived from PBMCs, sampled from a glioma patient whose treatment included an IDH1 peptide vaccine. The DNA for the CDR3 is TGCGCCAGCAGCCCCGGACAAGGTTGGCGGGGCTACGAGCAGTACTTC. It yields the protein CASSPGQGWRGYEQYF.